The 23 T cell receptor beta chains below come from one sample, sequenced in a study of T cell responses to AZD1222 COVID-19 vaccine. Profiled with immunoSEQ multiplex PCR; TCRdb holds only in-frame clones, not every one. Among about 200,000 clones listed, 85% to 95% were seen once. The sequences come from peripheral blood, collected on day 0 of MenACWY control vaccination. The source is an adult in good health.

The genes are TRBV5-4 and TRBJ1-4; D not certain. V was cut by 4 bases and J by 7 bases, with 17 bases left in between. CDR3 length equals 15 residues. From germline, CDR1 is SGHNT and CDR2 YYREEE (reference sequence). CDR3 sequence: CASSVQSTISEKLFF. CDR3 bases: TGTGCCAGCAGCGTACAGAGTACAATCAGTGAAAAACTGTTTTTT.

J is TRBJ1-2 and V is TRBV29-1, with 8 bases identical to TRBD1. The CDR3 covers 15 residues. Germline CDR1 is SQVTM and CDR2 is ANQGSEA. V lost 5 bases to trimming and J lost 6 bases; unmatched junction nucleotides: 14. CDR3 sequence (DNA): TGCAGCGTTCTAGGGACAGGCGGTCGGGTGAATGGCTACACCTTC. Translating it yields CSVLGTGGRVNGYTF.

The chain carries TRBV11-3 and TRBJ1-1, with unresolved D. V gave up 3 bases and J gave up 5 bases, with 10 bases separating them. Germline lookup yields CDR1 SGHNT and CDR2 YENEEA. This CDR3 is 13 amino acids long. CDR3 coding DNA: TGTGCCAGCAGCTTTGGACCAGAGACTGAAGCTTTCTTT. Protein: CASSFGPETEAFF.

This chain uses TRBV6-5 with TRBJ1-4; possibly TRBD1 for D (5 bases). The germline CDR1 and CDR2 sequences are MNHEY and SVGAGI. The V end lost 6 bases, the J end lost 8 bases, and 13 bases lay between the germline ends. The CDR3 covers 13 residues. For the CDR3, the DNA is TGTGCCAGCAGGATCACGACAGAGGAAAAACTGTTTTTT. It yields the protein CASRITTEEKLFF.

The J gene is TRBJ1-1, the V gene TRBV7-2; tentatively, D is TRBD1 (5 bases). CDR1 and CDR2 (germline): SGHTA, FQGNSA. The CDR3 is 13 amino acids. V gave up 1 base and J gave up 3 bases, with 6 bases separating them. CDR3 DNA: TGTGCCAGCAGCTTAGAAGGGGACACTGAAGCTTTCTTT. Amino acids: CASSLEGDTEAFF. Based on the CDR3 plus reference TRBV7-2 and TRBJ1-1, the full variable domain is GAGVSQSPSNKVTEKGKDVELRCDPISGHTALYWYRQSLGQGLEFLIYFQGNSAPDKSGLPSDRFSAERTGGSVSTLTIQRTQQEDSAVYLCASSLEGDTEAFFGQGTRLTVV.

The gene calls are TRBV20-1 and TRBJ1-5; unclear D gene. Trimming removed 3 bases from V and 4 bases from J, with 10 bases in between. This CDR3 spans 13 amino acids. Germline CDR1 is DFQATT and CDR2 is SNEGSKA (reference sequence). The CDR3 protein is CSASEGSNQPQHF. As DNA, the CDR3 is TGCAGTGCTAGTGAAGGGTCAAATCAGCCCCAGCATTTT.

The chain employs TRBV30 and TRBJ1-6; TRBD1 agrees at 8 bases. Germline CDR1 GTSNPN, CDR2 SVGIG (reference sequence). V gave up 0 bases and J gave up 14 bases; unmatched junction bases: 9. The CDR3 length is 14 residues. CDR3 loop: CAWSVSQGATALHF. The CDR3 coding sequence is TGTGCCTGGAGTGTATCCCAGGGGGCAACGGCCCTCCACTTT.

The V gene is TRBV7-2, the J gene TRBJ1-4, with D uncertain. The CDR3 spans 13 residues. Trimming removed 3 bases at V and 5 bases at J, with 7 bases between. Germline loops: CDR1 SGHTA, CDR2 FQGNSA. CDR3 sequence (DNA): TGTGCCAGCAGCTTCGGCAGAAATGAAAAACTGTTTTTT. This codes for CASSFGRNEKLFF.

The chain combines TRBV3-1 (or the pseudogene TRBV3-2) with TRBJ1-2; D is ambiguous. With 1 base removed from V and 8 bases from J, the gap between germline ends came to 11 bases. This CDR3 has 13 amino acids. Germline lookup yields CDR1 LGHDT and CDR2 YNNKEL (reference sequence). The CDR3 is CASSQAGTRGYTF. The CDR3 region has the DNA TGTGCCAGCAGCCAAGCAGGTACCCGGGGCTACACCTTC.

The count of this clone is one. This chain connects TRBV27 to TRBJ1-2, with D possibly matching TRBD1 (6 bases). Trimming cost V 6 bases and J 1 base, with 9 bases left between them. CDR1 and CDR2 (germline): MNHEY, SMNVEV (reference sequence). The CDR3 length is 13 residues. As DNA, the CDR3 is TGTGCCAGCAGGGAGGGGGTTAACTATGGCTACACCTTC. Translating it yields CASREGVNYGYTF.

This chain connects TRBV28 to TRBJ2-1, with D perhaps TRBD1 or TRBD2 (6 bases each). This CDR3 has 15 residues. V was clipped by 2 bases and J by 8 bases, with 16 bases between them. Germline CDR1 MDHEN, CDR2 SYDVKM. Here the CDR3 DNA reads TGTGCCAGCAGTTTAGGAGGGGGTGCTATGGATGAGCAGTTCTTC. It is translated as CASSLGGGAMDEQFF.

The CDR3 DNA reads as TGTGCCAGCAGCTTGTGGGTGGGGGGGTATGTGGATGGCTACACCTTC. It is translated as CASSLWVGGYVDGYTF. The chain carries TRBV28 and TRBJ1-2, with D possibly matching TRBD1 (5 bases). The CDR3 loop spans 16 amino acids. The germline gives CDR1 MDHEN, CDR2 SYDVKM. V was clipped by 6 bases and J by 6 bases, with 23 bases between them.

The V call is TRBV15, the J call TRBJ1-1; 7 positions agree with TRBD1. The CDR3 covers 13 residues. Germline CDR1 and CDR2: LNHNV and YYDKDF (reference sequence). The J segment lost 6 bases and the V segment lost 5 bases, leaving 6 bases of the junction unmatched. The DNA of the CDR3 is TGTGCCACCAGCGAATACAGGGGATCTGAAGCTTTCTTT. Its protein is CATSEYRGSEAFF.

V usage is TRBV2 and J usage is TRBJ1-2; 7 bases align to TRBD1. This CDR3 has 14 residues. In germline, CDR1 is SNHLY, CDR2 FYNNEI. Germline trimming cut 11 bases from V and 2 bases from J; bases unmatched to any gene: 11. In DNA, the CDR3 is TGTGCCTCAACAGGGGACCCACCCAACTATGGCTACACCTTC. This translates into CASTGDPPNYGYTF.

This chain connects TRBV2 to TRBJ1-1; D is possibly TRBD1 (5 bases). The CDR3 is 15 residues long. V was shortened by 5 bases and J by 4 bases, with 17 bases between the two germline ends. The germline gives CDR1 SNHLY, CDR2 FYNNEI. Written as DNA, the CDR3 is TGTGCCAGCAGTAGAGGGGATTCCCTTCCCACTGAAGCTTTCTTT. This translates into CASSRGDSLPTEAFF.

V and J are TRBV4-2 and TRBJ1-4; D is uncertain. The germline CDR1 and CDR2 sequences are LGHNA and YNFKEQ. Trimming removed 0 bases at V and 8 bases at J, with 13 bases between. The CDR3 totals 15 residues. The CDR3 loop reads CASSQDPGLGEKLFF. In DNA form, the CDR3 reads TGTGCCAGCAGCCAAGACCCCGGCCTAGGAGAAAAACTGTTTTTT.

The chain has TRBV18 and TRBJ1-3; D is unresolved. The CDR3 has 14 residues. Germline V gives CDR1 KGHSH, CDR2 LQKENI. The V end was cut by 2 bases, the J end by 2 bases, with 7 bases between. The DNA for the CDR3 is TGTGCCAGCTCACCAGGGCAGGCTGGAAACACCATATATTTT. This gives the protein CASSPGQAGNTIYF.

The V and J genes are TRBV7-2 and TRBJ2-7; 8 positions match TRBD2. Germline CDR1 reads SGHTA; CDR2 reads FQGNSA. This CDR3 region has 12 residues. V lost 4 bases to trimming and J lost 9 bases; unmatched junction nucleotides: 5. In nucleotides, the CDR3 is TGTGCCAGCAGCTCGACTAGCGAGGGGCAGTACTTC. Encoded protein: CASSSTSEGQYF.

This clone was detected only a few times. The J gene is TRBJ1-6, the V gene TRBV3-1 (or the pseudogene TRBV3-2), with 7 bases identical to TRBD1. After removal of 4 bases from V and 6 bases from J, the junction contained 6 bases not matched to a gene. The CDR3 runs to 15 residues. The germline gives CDR1 LGHDT, CDR2 YNNKEL (reference sequence). The CDR3 region has the DNA TGTGCCAGCAGCCTAACAGGGGAGGGTAATTCACCCCTCCACTTT. Translated: CASSLTGEGNSPLHF.

This sequence joins TRBV6-5 and TRBJ2-7; 9 bases are shared with TRBD1. This CDR3 region has 14 residues. Germline loops: CDR1 MNHEY, CDR2 SVGAGI. V was clipped by 11 bases and J by 3 bases; unmatched bases: 11. DNA of the CDR3: TGTGCCCCGCGTGGGACAGGGAGGAACTACGAGCAGTACTTC. Translation gives CAPRGTGRNYEQYF.

This clone appeared a single time. The chain links TRBV18 to TRBJ1-5; 8 positions agree with TRBD1. The germline V gene has CDR1 KGHSH and CDR2 LQKENI. With V trimmed by 3 bases and J by 1 base, 2 bases remained unmatched. This CDR3 comprises 15 residues. The CDR3 DNA is TGTGCCAGCTCACCTGGACAGGGAAGCAATCAGCCCCAGCATTTT. This encodes CASSPGQGSNQPQHF.

V usage is TRBV19 and J usage is TRBJ1-5; D not certain. V lost 5 bases, J lost 2 bases, and 13 bases lay in between. This CDR3 spans 15 amino acids. Germline V gives CDR1 LNHDA, CDR2 SQIVND (reference sequence). CDR3 nucleotide sequence: TGTGCCAGTAGTTTCAAAGGGTCTGGCAATCAGCCCCAGCATTTT. As protein: CASSFKGSGNQPQHF.

The chain couples TRBV29-1 to TRBJ2-1; a weak D match, TRBD2 (7 bases). The CDR3 is 11 residues long. Trimming pared 3 bases from V and 14 bases from J, leaving 14 bases between. CDR1 is SQVTM, CDR2 ANQGSEA, per germline. This chain's CDR3 is CSVESGGPEFF. The CDR3 DNA is TGCAGCGTTGAGTCCGGGGGGCCGGAGTTCTTC.